The rows below give T cell receptor beta chains drawn from one sample of a study of regulatory T cells in long-lasting Graves disease. TCRdb passed the multiplex PCR reads through MiXCR, listing each CDR3 protein once. The table lists approximately 540,000 distinct CDR3 sequences, 12% of them singletons. The same data also went into a second study, on T cells in Graves' hyperthyroidism and ophthalmopathy.

The sequences come from peripheral blood mononuclear cells (PBMCs), collected at new diagnosis, from a patient treated with antithyroid drugs. Receptors were obtained from a young woman with Graves disease. The CDR3 runs from the conserved cysteine through the conserved F or W. The D gene is left open where the match is weak. Expanded clones get a size class; other rows say once, few or many, or leave the size out.

V gene: TRBV11-2
clone size: many
J gene: TRBJ2-5
D gene: TRBD2
CDR3 protein: CASSLAGGGSQETQYF
CDR3 DNA: TGTGCCAGCAGCTTGGCGGGAGGAGGGTCCCAAGAGACCCAGTACTTC

V gene: TRBV18
clone size: many
J gene: TRBJ1-2
D gene: .
CDR3 protein: CASSPVAGANYGYTF
CDR3 DNA: TGTGCCAGCTCACCAGTAGCAGGCGCCAACTATGGCTACACCTTC

V gene: TRBV28
clone size: many
J gene: TRBJ2-3
D gene: .
CDR3 protein: CASSPPLTGTSTDTQYF
CDR3 DNA: TGTGCCAGCAGTCCACCATTGACAGGAACTAGCACAGATACGCAGTATTTT

V gene: TRBV3-1
clone size: .
J gene: TRBJ2-6
D gene: .
CDR3 protein: CASSQGDSGSGANVLTF
CDR3 DNA: TGTGCCAGCAGCCAAGGTGACAGCGGCTCTGGGGCCAACGTCCTGACTTTC

V gene: TRBV28
clone size: many
J gene: TRBJ1-2
D gene: .
CDR3 protein: CASSLGPSTGYTF
CDR3 DNA: TGTGCCAGCAGTCTCGGACCGTCTACGGGCTACACCTTC

V gene: TRBV24-1
clone size: many
J gene: TRBJ2-1
D gene: TRBD2
CDR3 protein: CATSDSQAGVSNEQFF
CDR3 DNA: TGTGCCACCAGTGATTCCCAGGCGGGAGTTTCCAATGAGCAGTTCTTC

V gene: TRBV5-5
clone size: few
J gene: TRBJ2-6
D gene: .
CDR3 protein: CASSSSRQVTISGANVLTF
CDR3 DNA: TGTGCCAGCAGTTCTTCTCGACAGGTCACTATCTCTGGGGCCAACGTCCTGACTTTC

V gene: TRBV20-1
clone size: few
J gene: TRBJ2-7
D gene: .
CDR3 protein: CSAGWGTHMVEQYF
CDR3 DNA: TGCAGTGCCGGGTGGGGGACACACATGGTCGAGCAGTACTTC

V gene: TRBV11-1
clone size: many
J gene: TRBJ2-1
D gene: TRBD2
CDR3 protein: CASSRIAGKNNEQFF
CDR3 DNA: TGTGCCAGCAGCCGAATAGCGGGTAAGAACAATGAGCAGTTCTTC

V gene: TRBV28
clone size: .
J gene: TRBJ1-3
D gene: .
CDR3 protein: CASSFGASSGNTIYF
CDR3 DNA: TGTGCCAGCAGTTTTGGCGCCTCCTCTGGAAACACCATATATTTT

V gene: TRBV6-2/TRBV6-3
clone size: many
J gene: TRBJ1-1
D gene: TRBD1
CDR3 protein: CASSYTAGGSDTEAFF
CDR3 DNA: TGTGCCAGCAGTTATACTGCAGGGGGATCGGACACTGAAGCTTTCTTT

V gene: TRBV4-2
clone size: .
J gene: TRBJ2-1
D gene: TRBD2
CDR3 protein: CASSHLAGENEQFF
CDR3 DNA: TGTGCCAGCAGCCATCTAGCGGGAGAGAATGAGCAGTTCTTC

V gene: TRBV20-1
clone size: few
J gene: TRBJ2-3
D gene: TRBD2
CDR3 protein: CSAAVKLAGARNTQYF
CDR3 DNA: TGCAGTGCTGCGGTTAAACTAGCGGGAGCTCGAAATACGCAGTATTTT

V gene: TRBV14
clone size: many
J gene: TRBJ2-5
D gene: .
CDR3 protein: CASSQSMGTSGTQYF
CDR3 DNA: TGTGCCAGCAGCCAGTCGATGGGGACCAGCGGGACCCAGTACTTC

V gene: TRBV12-3/TRBV12-4
clone size: many
J gene: TRBJ1-3
D gene: .
CDR3 protein: CASSLEPTTIYF
CDR3 DNA: TGTGCCAGCAGTTTAGAGCCTACCACCATATATTTT

V gene: TRBV19
clone size: .
J gene: TRBJ2-1
D gene: TRBD2
CDR3 protein: CASSQPQLARGWNEQFF
CDR3 DNA: TGTGCCAGTAGCCAACCCCAACTAGCGAGGGGTTGGAATGAGCAGTTCTTC

V gene: TRBV7-9
clone size: many
J gene: TRBJ2-5
D gene: TRBD1
CDR3 protein: CASSSLTGDLKTQYF
CDR3 DNA: TGTGCCAGCAGCTCCCTGACAGGGGACCTCAAGACCCAGTACTTC

V gene: TRBV15
clone size: many
J gene: TRBJ2-7
D gene: TRBD2
CDR3 protein: CATASGGSYEQYF
CDR3 DNA: TGTGCCACCGCTAGCGGGGGATCCTACGAGCAGTACTTC

V gene: TRBV20-1
clone size: many
J gene: TRBJ1-4
D gene: .
CDR3 protein: CSAYRQSTNEKLFF
CDR3 DNA: TGCAGTGCCTATAGACAGTCAACTAATGAAAAACTGTTTTTT

V gene: TRBV27
clone size: many
J gene: TRBJ2-7
D gene: .
CDR3 protein: CASSKNRDRTYEQYF
CDR3 DNA: TGTGCCAGCAGTAAAAATCGGGACCGAACCTACGAGCAGTACTTC

V gene: TRBV20-1
clone size: many
J gene: TRBJ2-1
D gene: .
CDR3 protein: CSALLANLTTNEQFF
CDR3 DNA: TGCAGTGCTCTACTAGCTAACTTGACCACCAATGAGCAGTTCTTC

V gene: TRBV7-2
clone size: .
J gene: TRBJ2-1
D gene: TRBD2
CDR3 protein: CASSLWLADNEQFF
CDR3 DNA: TGTGCCAGCAGCTTGTGGCTAGCGGACAATGAGCAGTTCTTC

V gene: TRBV6-5
clone size: many
J gene: TRBJ2-2
D gene: .
CDR3 protein: CASSYPRHGTFTGELFF
CDR3 DNA: TGTGCCAGCAGTTACCCTAGACACGGTACTTTCACCGGGGAGCTGTTTTTT

V gene: TRBV12-3/TRBV12-4
clone size: many
J gene: TRBJ2-1
D gene: TRBD1
CDR3 protein: CASSLQGANEQFF
CDR3 DNA: TGTGCCAGCAGTCTACAGGGGGCGAATGAGCAGTTCTTC

V gene: TRBV19
clone size: .
J gene: TRBJ2-1
D gene: TRBD1
CDR3 protein: CASGTGALINEQFF
CDR3 DNA: TGTGCCAGTGGTACAGGGGCCTTAATCAATGAGCAGTTCTTC

V gene: TRBV10-3
clone size: .
J gene: TRBJ2-7
D gene: .
CDR3 protein: CAISLGGGTYEQYF
CDR3 DNA: TGTGCCATCAGTTTGGGGGGAGGCACCTACGAGCAGTACTTC

V gene: TRBV7-3
clone size: once
J gene: TRBJ1-1
D gene: TRBD1
CDR3 protein: CASSLTLQGAAFF
CDR3 DNA: TGTGCCAGCAGCTTAACCCTTCAGGGGGCTGCTTTCTTT

V gene: TRBV6-1
clone size: many
J gene: TRBJ1-5
D gene: .
CDR3 protein: CASSDRVGQPQHF
CDR3 DNA: TGTGCCAGCAGTGACAGGGTTGGTCAGCCCCAGCATTTT

V gene: TRBV30
clone size: many
J gene: TRBJ2-7
D gene: .
CDR3 protein: CAWQISRDAYEQYF
CDR3 DNA: TGTGCCTGGCAGATCTCCCGGGACGCCTACGAGCAGTACTTC

V gene: TRBV29-1
clone size: many
J gene: TRBJ2-1
D gene: TRBD2
CDR3 protein: CSVGTSGGYNEQFF
CDR3 DNA: TGCAGCGTAGGGACTAGCGGGGGATACAATGAGCAGTTCTTC

V gene: TRBV12-3/TRBV12-4
clone size: many
J gene: TRBJ1-2
D gene: .
CDR3 protein: CASSVVPQGYGYTF
CDR3 DNA: TGTGCCAGCAGCGTCGTTCCACAGGGCTATGGCTACACCTTC

V gene: TRBV24-1
clone size: many
J gene: TRBJ1-1
D gene: TRBD1
CDR3 protein: CATSAEGARGTEAFF
CDR3 DNA: TGTGCCACCAGTGCGGAGGGGGCGCGGGGCACTGAAGCTTTCTTT

V gene: TRBV27
clone size: many
J gene: TRBJ1-2
D gene: .
CDR3 protein: CASRHPRTDGGNQGYTF
CDR3 DNA: TGTGCCAGCAGACATCCCCGGACAGATGGAGGGAATCAGGGCTACACCTTC

V gene: TRBV18
clone size: many
J gene: TRBJ2-3
D gene: TRBD1
CDR3 protein: CASSSGTGRSTDTQYF
CDR3 DNA: TGTGCCAGCTCGTCAGGGACAGGGAGAAGCACAGATACGCAGTATTTT

V gene: TRBV3-1
clone size: many
J gene: TRBJ2-1
D gene: .
CDR3 protein: CASSQGQGKFF
CDR3 DNA: TGTGCCAGCAGCCAAGGTCAGGGAAAGTTCTTC

V gene: TRBV28
clone size: many
J gene: TRBJ1-2
D gene: .
CDR3 protein: CASSLSRDYGYTF
CDR3 DNA: TGTGCCAGCAGTTTATCACGGGACTATGGCTACACCTTC